Below are 13 T cell receptor beta chains sequenced from a single sample in a study of blood T cell repertoires in COVID-19. Sequencing used immunoSEQ multiplex PCR; TCRdb keeps in-frame clones, though not all of them. Here the sample spans approximately 140,000 clones, just over 85% being singletons. Sequenced input: peripheral blood. The source of these receptors is a woman aged 55 to 70 with acute or convalescent COVID-19.

The chain links TRBV5-1 to TRBJ1-2; TRBD1 matches 9 bases. CDR1 and CDR2 from the germline V gene are SGHRS and YFSETQ. This CDR3 contains 13 residues. V was pared by 4 bases and J by 4 bases, with 2 bases of the junction left unmatched. CDR3 in amino acids: CASSPGQGYGYTF. DNA of the CDR3: TGCGCCAGCAGCCCGGGACAGGGCTATGGCTACACCTTC.

The gene calls are TRBV30 and TRBJ2-1; D may be TRBD2 (5 bases). The CDR3 covers 12 residues. CDR1 is GTSNPN and CDR2 is SVGIG in the germline V gene (reference sequence). V gave up 1 base and J gave up 8 bases, with 9 bases separating them. DNA for the CDR3: TGTGCCTGGAGTGAACTAGTCTATGAGCAGTTCTTC. Translation gives CAWSELVYEQFF.

V usage is TRBV3-1 (or the pseudogene TRBV3-2) and J usage is TRBJ1-3; maybe TRBD1 (6 bases). Germline V gene sequence: CDR1 LGHDT, CDR2 YNNKEL (reference sequence). V lost 1 base and J lost 0, with 7 bases in between. The CDR3 is 15 amino acids. This CDR3 reads CASSQVRGSGNTIYF. The CDR3 nucleotides read TGTGCCAGCAGCCAAGTCAGGGGCTCTGGAAACACCATATATTTT.

This chain connects TRBV10-3 to TRBJ2-7, with D possibly TRBD1 on 6 matching bases. The V gene lost 2 bases and the J gene lost 6 bases, with 11 bases spanning the gap. The CDR3 consists of 13 residues. Germline V lookup: CDR1 ENHRY, CDR2 SYGVKD. CDR3 DNA: TGTGCCATCAGTGAGGGCAGGGGCGGCGAGCAGTACTTC. Its protein is CAISEGRGGEQYF.

This rearrangement joins TRBV2 to TRBJ2-2, with 8 nucleotides matching TRBD1. CDR1 and CDR2 from the germline V gene are SNHLY and FYNNEI. V lost 11 bases to trimming and J lost 3 bases; unmatched junction nucleotides: 5. The length of the CDR3 is 13 residues. CDR3 in amino acids: CAGQGRDTGELFF. CDR3 coding DNA: TGTGCCGGACAGGGTAGAGACACCGGGGAGCTGTTTTTT.

V and J are TRBV6-5 and TRBJ2-2; D possibly corresponds to TRBD1 (6 bases). Germline CDR1 reads MNHEY; CDR2 reads SVGAGI. The V end was cut by 2 bases, the J end by 2 bases, with 12 bases between. This CDR3 has 16 residues. DNA for the CDR3: TGTGCCAGCAGTTACCCCTCCGGGACAAACACCGGGGAGCTGTTTTTT. Its translation is CASSYPSGTNTGELFF.

The chain is built from TRBV5-1 and TRBJ1-4; 9 bases match TRBD1. The CDR3 runs 15 residues. V shed 1 base, J shed 8 bases, and the junction held 6 bases outside the gene matches. Germline lookup yields CDR1 SGHRS and CDR2 YFSETQ. The CDR3 reads CASSLWGQGDEKLFF. The CDR3 bases are TGCGCCAGCAGCTTGTGGGGACAGGGCGACGAAAAACTGTTTTTT.

The genes are TRBV19 and TRBJ2-2, with D hard to call. Trimming stripped 1 base from V and 4 bases from J, with 4 bases between. This CDR3 contains 13 residues. The germline V gene has CDR1 LNHDA and CDR2 SQIVND (reference sequence). In nucleotides, the CDR3 is TGTGCCAGTAGTATAGCCTCCACCGGGGAGCTGTTTTTT. It translates to CASSIASTGELFF.

The CDR3 spells CASSLAGRSGGYTF. The CDR3 DNA reads TGTGCCAGCAGCTTAGCGGGGCGGTCTGGTGGCTACACCTTC. The chain joins TRBV7-9 to TRBJ1-2; TRBD1 might be the D (5 bases). Germline V gene sequence: CDR1 SEHNR, CDR2 FQNEAQ (reference sequence). The CDR3 sequence is 14 residues long. Trimming cost V 0 bases and J 7 bases, with 12 bases left between them.

V and J are TRBV10-1 and TRBJ1-2; TRBD1 matches at 7 bases. This CDR3 contains 14 residues. From germline, CDR1 is WNHNN and CDR2 SYGVQD (reference sequence). With 8 bases clipped from V and 0 bases from J, the junction kept 6 bases outside the gene matches. CDR3 in DNA: TGCGCCAGCGGACAGGCAGCAACTAACTATGGCTACACCTTC. Translated: CASGQAATNYGYTF.

The chain joins TRBV18 to TRBJ1-4; TRBD1 aligns across 7 bases. This CDR3 region has 15 residues. The J segment lost 3 bases and the V segment lost 0 bases, leaving 1 base of the junction unmatched. CDR1 and CDR2 (germline): KGHSH, LQKENI. CDR3 nucleotide sequence: TGTGCCAGCTCACCACCGGGACAGCCTAATGAAAAACTGTTTTTT. It codes for CASSPPGQPNEKLFF. Full variable domain (remainder filled in from reference TRBV18 and TRBJ1-4): NAGVMQNPRHLVRRRGQEARLRCSPMKGHSHVYWYRQLPEEGLKFMVYLQKENIIDESGMPKERFSAEFPKEGPSILRIQQVVRGDSAAYFCASSPPGQPNEKLFFGSGTQLSVL.

A few counts support this clone. J is TRBJ1-5 and V is TRBV2; the match to TRBD1 covers 7 bases. The CDR3 has 15 residues. Germline lookup yields CDR1 SNHLY and CDR2 FYNNEI. V lost 6 bases, J lost 7 bases, and 12 bases stayed unmatched. The CDR3 nucleotides read TGTGCCAGCAGATTGACAGGGTCCGGGGGACAGCCCCAGCATTTT. This sequence encodes CASRLTGSGGQPQHF.

V gene TRBV6-6 combines with J gene TRBJ1-1; 8 bases align to TRBD1. The V gene end was trimmed by 5 bases and the J gene end by 4 bases; junction bases not matched to a gene: 3. Germline lookup yields CDR1 MNHNY and CDR2 SVGAGI (reference sequence). The CDR3 has 13 amino acids. The CDR3 loop is CASSATGVTEAFF. In nucleotides, the CDR3 is TGTGCCAGCAGTGCGACAGGGGTCACTGAAGCTTTCTTT.